A single TCR beta chain is shown here with its context. No antigen is known for it. To determine HCMV serostatus, a commercial ELISA kit was used to detect HCMV-specific IgG in serum. Ficoll density gradient centrifugation was used to isolate peripheral blood mononuclear cells from blood. The sequencing machine was an Illumina HiSeq 2000. 5'RACE template switching, by which a universal primer site and unique molecular identifiers were added, was used to make TCR beta cDNA libraries. cDNA synthesis was primed from the TCR beta constant segment, followed by two successive PCR amplification steps. As for the authors' bioinformatics: Reads were demultiplexed and grouped by UMI with MIGEC, and clonotypes were assembled and quantified with MiTCR. Only TCR cDNA sequences supported by at least two reads were kept to exclude erroneous sequences. The tcR package was used for downstream repertoire analysis, and clonotypes were matched between fractions using CDR3 nucleotide sequence together with V segment. VDJmatch was used to annotate antigen specificity against VDJdb, with one amino acid substitution allowed in CDR3. Through TCRdb reprocessing, the reads give one entry per CDR3 protein sequence; DNA is omitted. These V and J calls are TCRdb output, not the study's own analysis. This sample's table lists more than 250,000 distinct CDR3 sequences. Of the sample, approximately 0.41% is held by the ten largest clones.

Including cysteine and phenylalanine, the CDR3 has 14 amino acids. The coding DNA is unavailable. This sample was included in a study of T cells expressing NK-cell markers (dated by TCRdb to about 2020). Context from the whole study: Three sorted T-cell subsets (CD3+CD56+NKG2C+, CD3+CD56+NKG2C- and CD3+CD56-NKG2C+) from under ten donors had their TCR beta-chain repertoires profiled. Among the eight sequenced donors, seven were HCMV-seropositive and one was HCMV-seronegative. All eight donors whose samples were sequenced were randomly selected healthy volunteers, three of them men and five women. Sequencing of the libraries produced 2 x 150 bp reads on Illumina HiSeq 2000/2500, MiSeq or NextSeq. What the study reported, not specific to this receptor: Whether the expanded NKG2C-expressing T cell clones were specific for HCMV antigens remained unclear. In over 5 donors, the dominant CD3+CD56+NKG2C+ clonotypes were among the top 10 CD8+ clonotypes and accounted for 1.0-7.0% of CD8+ T cells. Those dominant clonotypes were again the most abundant among CD3+CD56-NKG2C+ cells in a handful of donors, at about 25-65%.

This TCR came from a man aged 18 to 29 in good health. Donor details come from another sample of the same person, matched by shared clones. This receptor chain uses TRBV12-3 or TRBV12-4 and TRBJ1-3; with no DNA, the TCRdb D assignment of TRBD1 cannot be verified. Sample: blood T cells: a sorted CD56 or NKG2C T cell subset, CD4+ or CD8+ T cells, or bulk PBMC T cells (not recorded which). The CDR3 reads CASSRDRSGNTIYF.